Only a few counts were recorded for the clone carrying this TCR beta chain. The source of the sample is a study of T cell repertoires in cytomegalovirus infection. At the level of the study: Carrying CMV and the relevant HLA type showed in public TCR beta signatures.

TCRdb reanalysed the reads using MiXCR and keeps one entry per CDR3 protein. The sample consists of about 360,000 distinct CDR3 sequences, around 18% of them appearing once. Germline CDR1 and CDR2: SEHNR and FQNEAQ (reference sequence). V lost 3 bases to trimming and J lost 8 bases; unmatched junction nucleotides: 7. This CDR3 spans 16 amino acids. The chain recombines TRBV7-9 with TRBJ2-1; 13 bases match TRBD2. Sequencing was performed on PBMCs. This TCR was recovered from a human donor in good health (CMV status not recorded). Some clones in this sample may be carry-over from other donors' samples. As DNA, the CDR3 is TGTGCCAGCAGCTTCCGGACTAGCGGGAGTTTTGATGAGCAGTTCTTC. This translates into CASSFRTSGSFDEQFF.